What follows are 13 T cell receptor beta chains derived from one specimen sequenced in a study of blood T cell repertoires in COVID-19. Sequencing was performed with immunoSEQ multiplex PCR; in TCRdb, only in-frame clones are kept and a portion is missing. The profile shows hundreds of thousands of clones, around 83% of them singletons. Material: PBMCs or T cells enriched from blood (not recorded which). The receptors come from a woman aged 40-49 years who had recovered from COVID-19.

The chain carries TRBV9 and TRBJ1-2, with unresolved D. Trimming took 4 bases from V and 4 from J, leaving 5 bases between them. The CDR3 sequence is 11 residues long. Germline CDR1 reads SGDLS; CDR2 reads YYNGEE. CDR3 sequence (DNA): TGTGCCAGCAGCCGGTTCTATGGCTACACCTTC. The encoded protein is CASSRFYGYTF.

Details on this clone: The same CDR3 arises from other DNA sequences in this sample as well. This rearrangement joins TRBV2 to TRBJ2-6; D might be TRBD1 (6 bases). The CDR3 has 15 residues. V was pared by 4 bases and J by 2 bases, with 9 bases between. The V gene's germline CDR1 is SNHLY and CDR2 FYNNEI. The DNA of the CDR3 is TGTGCCAGCAGTGTAGAGGGGGCTGGGGCCAACGTCCTGACTTTC. This sequence encodes CASSVEGAGANVLTF.

The chain links TRBV6-2 or TRBV6-3 to TRBJ2-7, with D perhaps TRBD2 (5 bases). The CDR3 sequence is 15 residues long. Germline V CDR1 and CDR2: MNHEY, SVGEGT. The V end lost 0 bases, the J end lost 7 bases, and 16 bases lay between the germline ends. The CDR3 loop reads CASSYSRARGGEQYV. The CDR3 DNA reads TGTGCCAGCAGTTACTCCCGGGCCCGGGGTGGGGAGCAGTACGTC.

The chain recombines TRBV2 with TRBJ2-1; D is ambiguous. The CDR3 runs to 13 residues. The germline V gene has CDR1 SNHLY and CDR2 FYNNEI. Trimming stripped 3 bases from V and 6 bases from J, with 9 bases between. In nucleotides, the CDR3 is TGTGCCAGCAGTGATCGCTGGAGCAATGAGCAGTTCTTC. Protein product: CASSDRWSNEQFF.

The chain uses TRBV5-4 and TRBJ1-1; D uncertain. Trimming removed 0 bases at V and 5 bases at J, with 11 bases between. This CDR3 has 14 amino acids. CDR1 SGHNT and CDR2 YYREEE come from the germline V gene (reference sequence). CDR3 coding DNA: TGTGCCAGCAGCTTGGAAGGAGGTTGGACTGAAGCTTTCTTT. This translates into CASSLEGGWTEAFF. Full variable domain (remainder filled in from reference TRBV5-4 and TRBJ1-1): ETGVTQSPTHLIKTRGQQVTLRCSSQSGHNTVSWYQQALGQGPQFIFQYYREEENGRGNFPPRFSGLQFPNYSSELNVNALELDDSALYLCASSLEGGWTEAFFGQGTRLTVV.

The V gene is TRBV11-3, the J gene TRBJ2-5, with 8 nucleotides matching TRBD2. Germline CDR1 is SGHNT and CDR2 is YENEEA. The J segment lost 0 bases and the V segment lost 2 bases, leaving 5 bases of the junction unmatched. The CDR3 is 16 residues long. Here the CDR3 reads CASSLRTSQDQETQYF. The CDR3 DNA sequence: TGTGCCAGCAGCTTAAGGACTAGCCAAGACCAAGAGACCCAGTACTTC.

J is TRBJ1-4 and V is TRBV24-1; D is undetermined. Trimming removed 2 bases at V and 4 bases at J, with 10 bases between. This CDR3 contains 15 residues. CDR1 and CDR2 from the germline V gene are KGHDR and SFDVKD. The CDR3 bases are TGTGCCACCAGTGATTCCGGGTCCTTTAATGAAAAACTGTTTTTT. The encoded protein is CATSDSGSFNEKLFF.

CDR3 region: CASSLNLAETQYF. The CDR3 region has the DNA TGTGCCAGCAGTTTAAATCTAGCGGAGACCCAGTACTTC. This chain connects TRBV28 to TRBJ2-5; a weak D match, TRBD2 (6 bases). The CDR3 contains 13 residues. The germline V and J ends were trimmed by 2 bases and 5 bases, with 9 bases remaining between them. Germline CDR1 is MDHEN and CDR2 is SYDVKM.

The chain uses TRBV7-9 and TRBJ2-3; TRBD1 matches 7 bases. The J segment lost 5 bases and the V segment lost 5 bases, leaving 16 bases of the junction unmatched. There are 17 residues in the CDR3. The germline gives CDR1 SEHNR, CDR2 FQNEAQ (reference sequence). CDR3 protein: CASSAPRVGQRIDTQYF. CDR3 coding DNA: TGTGCCAGCAGCGCCCCACGAGTGGGACAGAGAATAGATACGCAGTATTTT. Full variable domain (missing parts from reference TRBV7-9 and TRBJ2-3): DTGVSQNPRHKITKRGQNVTFRCDPISEHNRLYWYRQTLGQGPEFLTYFQNEAQLEKSRLLSDRFSAERPKGSFSTLEIQRTEQGDSAMYLCASSAPRVGQRIDTQYFGPGTRLTVL.

The rearrangement links TRBV7-3 to TRBJ1-2; no reliable D call. Germline CDR1 is SGHTA and CDR2 is FQGTGA. The CDR3 consists of 14 residues. The germline V and J ends were trimmed by 1 base and 6 bases, with 12 bases remaining between them. CDR3 amino acids: CASSLSGGFHGYTF. CDR3 coding DNA: TGTGCCAGCAGCTTAAGTGGAGGGTTCCATGGCTACACCTTC.

V usage is TRBV21-1 and J usage is TRBJ2-7; the table assigns TRBD1, which was not confirmed against the DNA. TRBV21-1 is flagged as a pseudogene. This CDR3 has 14 residues. CDR3 sequence (DNA): TGTGCCCTCCAAGGACAGGGCACCGTGTACGAGCAGTACTTC. It is translated as CALQGQGTVYEQYF.

The rearrangement links TRBV29-1 to TRBJ2-3; 7 nucleotides agree with TRBD2. Germline values: CDR1 SQVTM, CDR2 ANQGSEA. CDR3 size: 18 residues. The J segment lost 0 bases and the V segment lost 7 bases, leaving 19 bases of the junction unmatched. The CDR3 sequence: CSAGRGREVPRSTDTQYF. The DNA of the CDR3 is TGCAGCGCTGGGAGGGGACGGGAGGTACCCCGTAGCACAGATACGCAGTATTTT.

The J gene is TRBJ2-7, the V gene TRBV2; D gene ambiguous. Germline V gives CDR1 SNHLY, CDR2 FYNNEI. The CDR3 is 11 residues long. The V and J ends lost 0 bases and 9 bases respectively, with 6 bases between them. The CDR3 region is CASSEAGGQYF. Here the CDR3 DNA reads TGTGCCAGCAGTGAAGCCGGTGGGCAGTACTTC.